A single T cell receptor (beta chain) is shown here with its context. Its antigen remains unknown. The draw for each donor consisted of a single 2.5 ml blood sample. Samples each yielded cDNA through eight separate reactions. No DNA is given; TCRdb re-called the 5' RACE reads and lists each CDR3 protein once. There are approximately 420,000 distinct CDR3 sequences in the sample, with around 2.5% held by the top ten. The sample is drawn from a study of monozygotic twins with inflammatory bowel disease. Study-wide points: IBD patients had lower TCRbeta diversity (inverse Simpson) than healthy co-twins. Any single strong signal or clonotype tied to IBD lacked support.

This CDR3 comprises 16 residues. Material for sequencing was blood. The chain carries TRBV12-3 or TRBV12-4 and TRBJ1-4; with no DNA, the TCRdb D assignment of TRBD1 cannot be verified. The source is a human donor with ulcerative colitis or Crohn's disease, or a healthy co-twin of an affected twin (not recorded which). CDR3 region: CASSRDRGWRQEKLFF.